Following are 10 T cell receptor beta chains from one sample sequenced in a study of breast tumors, draining lymph nodes, adjacent tissues. TCRdb reprocessed the multiplex PCR reads via MiXCR and lists one record per CDR3 protein. The table records about 300,000 distinct CDR3 sequences, around 30% of them present only once. Breast cancer patients provided tissue from their axillary draining lymph nodes. Sequencing was done on a sample of axillary lymph node tissue. The receptors shown here come from a female donor with breast cancer. Some clones in this sample may be carry-over from other donors' samples.

In its sample, this clonotype was seen many times. This sequence joins TRBV20-1 and TRBJ1-5; 8 bases are a match to TRBD1. The trim removed 2 bases at V and 0 bases at J, leaving 3 bases unmatched. The CDR3 sequence is 15 residues long. Germline loops: CDR1 DFQATT, CDR2 SNEGSKA (reference sequence). The CDR3 DNA follows: TGCAGTGCTAGACAGGGGGCTGATAGCAATCAGCCCCAGCATTTT. Translating gives CSARQGADSNQPQHF.

This clonotype was seen just once. A much larger clone lies a single base off, so this may be a read error. The CDR3 DNA follows: TGTGCCATCAGTGGGGCGGGACAGAGGGCCAAAAACATTCAGTACTTC. Amino acid sequence: CAISGAGQRAKNIQYF. This rearrangement joins TRBV10-3 to TRBJ2-4; possibly TRBD1 for D (7 bases). Trimming removed 4 bases from V and 1 base from J, with 14 bases in between. Germline V gene data show CDR1 as ENHRY and CDR2 as SYGVKD. The CDR3 length is 16 residues.

This clonotype came up many times. The V gene is TRBV30, the J gene TRBJ2-7, with TRBD1 as a possible D gene (6 bases). V shed 4 bases and J shed 4 bases, with 8 bases lying between them. The CDR3 totals 11 residues. Germline CDR1 is GTSNPN and CDR2 is SVGIG (reference sequence). The CDR3: CAWKQGYEQYF. CDR3 nucleotide sequence: TGTGCCTGGAAACAGGGATACGAGCAGTACTTC.

V usage is TRBV24-1 and J usage is TRBJ2-1, with TRBD2 identical over 15 bases. The CDR3 spans 18 residues. After removal of 4 bases from V and 5 bases from J, the junction contained 8 bases not matched to a gene. The germline V gene encodes CDR1 KGHDR and CDR2 SFDVKD. In nucleotides, the CDR3 is TGTGCCACCAGTGACTCCAGGACTAGCGGGAGGGTGGACAATGAGCAGTTCTTC. It translates to CATSDSRTSGRVDNEQFF.

With regard to this clonotype: The junction and the germline gene differ at one end; a read error may be behind it. CDR3 DNA sequence: TGCGGTGCAACCAAGCCCCTAGCCCCCTACGAGCAGTACTTC. The encoded protein is CGATKPLAPYEQYF. The chain couples TRBV20-1 to TRBJ2-7; a weak D match, TRBD2 (5 bases). The CDR3 runs 14 residues. Germline V CDR1 and CDR2: DFQATT, SNEGSKA (reference sequence).

This clonotype was seen many times. The genes are TRBV19 and TRBJ2-3; TRBD2 agrees at 7 bases. Germline loops: CDR1 LNHDA, CDR2 SQIVND (reference sequence). V shed 3 bases and J 2 bases; nucleotides not matched to a gene: 5. The CDR3 sequence is 15 residues long. Written as DNA, the CDR3 is TGTGCCAGTAGTATGTTGCTAGCGGACACAGATACGCAGTATTTT. This gives the protein CASSMLLADTDTQYF.

This clonotype was seen once. The genes are TRBV19 and TRBJ2-2; D gene uncertain. This CDR3 spans 14 amino acids. Deletions cut 8 bases from V and 2 bases from J, with 12 bases between. CDR1 is LNHDA and CDR2 is SQIVND in the germline V gene (reference sequence). CDR3 region: CASVGSLNTGELFF. The CDR3 nucleotides are TGTGCCAGTGTTGGCTCATTAAACACCGGGGAGCTGTTTTTT. Supplemented by reference TRBV19 and TRBJ2-2, the full variable domain reads DGGITQSPKYLFRKEGQNVTLSCEQNLNHDAMYWYRQDPGQGLRLIYYSQIVNDFQKGDIAEGYSVSREKKESFPLTVTSAQKNPTAFYLCASVGSLNTGELFFGEGSRLTVL.

The V and J genes are TRBV6-2 or TRBV6-3 and TRBJ2-1; the D gene is possibly TRBD2 (6 bases). Looked up from germline, CDR1 is MNHEY and CDR2 is SVGEGT. The CDR3 runs 14 residues. V was clipped by 0 bases and J by 9 bases, with 12 bases between them. CDR3 nucleotide sequence: TGTGCCAGCAGTTACTCGATTACTAGCACTGAGCAGTTCTTC. Translated, it gives CASSYSITSTEQFF.

V usage is TRBV7-9 and J usage is TRBJ2-5; 12 bases align to TRBD2. Gene TRBJ2-4 matches the end of the DNA better, so the J call may be wrong. CDR3 length: 14 residues. Per the germline V gene, CDR1 is SEHNR and CDR2 is FQNEAQ (reference sequence). The CDR3 reads CASSLGLAGNIQYF. The DNA for the CDR3 is TGTGCCAGCAGCTTGGGACTAGCGGGAAACATTCAGTACTTC.

The gene calls are TRBV10-3 and TRBJ2-1; D uncertain. The CDR3 has 10 amino acids. Looked up from germline, CDR1 is ENHRY and CDR2 is SYGVKD. Trimming removed 10 bases from V and 12 bases from J, with 13 bases in between. CDR3 coding DNA: TGTGCCACCTCCCCCCGGCCGCAGTTCTTC. It encodes CATSPRPQFF.